A selection of T cell receptor beta chains follows, all from one sample in a study of cytomegalovirus exposure and HLA in healthy donors. Clones were read by immunoSEQ multiplex PCR, and TCRdb kept only the in-frame ones, dropping some. The data show under 200,000 clones, roughly nine tenths seen once. Source material: PBMCs. The origin of the receptors is a woman under 30 in good health and CMV-seropositive. Each CDR3 is given with its conserved first and last residue. A D gene is named only where the DNA matches it firmly. Clone sizes are given selectively: once, few, many, or a class where the clone is expanded.

TRBJ2-3	-	TRBV5-6	TRBD2	CASSLTLAGSSTDTQYF	TGTGCCAGCAGCTTGACGCTAGCGGGCTCTAGCACAGATACGCAGTATTTT
TRBJ2-5	-	TRBV11-3	TRBD2	CASSRGTASGQETQYF	TGTGCCAGCAGTCGGGGGACTGCTAGCGGCCAAGAGACCCAGTACTTC
TRBJ1-4	-	TRBV28	-	CASSSHRASNEKLFF	TGTGCCAGCAGTTCGCATAGAGCCTCTAATGAAAAACTGTTTTTT
TRBJ1-2	-	TRBV28	TRBD1	CASSPSGQVNYGYTF	TGTGCCAGCTCGCCTTCAGGACAGGTTAACTATGGCTACACCTTC
TRBJ1-5	-	TRBV5-6	-	CASSFLGVSNQPQHF	TGTGCCAGCAGCTTTTTAGGGGTGAGCAATCAGCCCCAGCATTTT
TRBJ2-5	-	TRBV5-6	TRBD1	CASSSGQGIWETQYF	TGTGCCAGCAGCTCCGGACAGGGGATATGGGAGACCCAGTACTTC
TRBJ1-4	-	TRBV2	TRBD1	CASSEQGQRNEKLFF	TGTGCCAGCAGCGAGCAGGGACAGCGGAATGAAAAACTGTTTTTT
TRBJ2-3	-	TRBV5-1	TRBD2	CASSFLAGGPDTQYF	TGCGCCAGCAGCTTCCTAGCGGGAGGTCCAGATACGCAGTATTTT
TRBJ2-1	-	TRBV2	-	CASSAVLSSYNEQFF	TGTGCCAGCAGTGCGGTCTTGAGCTCCTACAATGAGCAGTTCTTC
TRBJ2-7	-	TRBV20-1	-	CSASLGAEQYF	TGCAGTGCCTCCCTTGGGGCCGAGCAGTACTTC
TRBJ2-1	-	TRBV5-1	TRBD1	CASSLGDRGLNEQFF	TGCGCCAGCAGCTTGGGGGACAGGGGGTTGAATGAGCAGTTCTTC
TRBJ2-5	-	TRBV28	TRBD1	CASSLPKQGPTGTQYF	TGTGCCAGCAGTTTACCCAAACAGGGGCCCACCGGGACCCAGTACTTC
TRBJ2-6	-	TRBV25-1	-	CASSLKTTGFAGANVLTF	TGTGCCAGCAGCTTAAAGACTACTGGTTTTGCGGGGGCCAACGTCCTGACTTTC
TRBJ2-7	-	TRBV20-1	TRBD2	CSVRGGYEQYF	TGCAGTGTGCGGGGGGGGTACGAGCAGTACTTC
TRBJ2-2	once	TRBV7-2	-	CASSLRAGELFF	TGTGCCAGCAGCCTCAGGGCCGGGGAGCTGTTTTTT
TRBJ2-1	-	TRBV6-1	-	CASSDLGAGKNEQFF	TGTGCCAGCAGTGATCTAGGAGCCGGTAAGAATGAGCAGTTCTTC
TRBJ1-1	-	TRBV6-6	-	CASSQAVGANTEAFF	TGTGCCAGCAGTCAGGCCGTGGGGGCGAACACTGAAGCTTTCTTT
TRBJ1-1	-	TRBV29-1	-	CSVEDKGTKNTEAFF	TGCAGCGTTGAAGATAAGGGGACAAAGAACACTGAAGCTTTCTTT
TRBJ2-3	-	TRBV6-4	-	CASSDSASGTDTQYF	TGTGCCAGCAGTGACTCAGCGTCTGGCACAGATACGCAGTATTTT
TRBJ2-1	once	TRBV28	-	CASSFTNEQFF	TGTGCCAGCAGTTTTACAAATGAGCAGTTCTTC
TRBJ1-2	-	TRBV7-2	-	CASSRDSGNYGYTF	TGTGCCAGCAGCCGCGACTCCGGGAACTATGGCTACACCTTC
TRBJ2-7	-	TRBV19	-	CASSTTGSSYEQYF	TGTGCCAGTAGTACAACAGGGAGCTCCTACGAGCAGTACTTC
TRBJ1-1	-	TRBV30	-	CAWSRTANTEAFF	TGTGCCTGGAGTCGGACAGCTAACACTGAAGCTTTCTTT
TRBJ2-7	-	TRBV15	TRBD1	CATIPLPLTGASGEQYF	TGTGCCACCATCCCATTACCACTCACAGGGGCCTCGGGGGAGCAGTACTTC
TRBJ1-1	-	TRBV30	TRBD1	CAWDRANTEAFF	TGTGCCTGGGACAGGGCGAACACTGAAGCTTTCTTT
TRBJ1-3	-	TRBV6-6	-	CASSATGFRSGNTIYF	TGTGCCAGCAGTGCGACAGGTTTTCGCTCTGGAAACACCATATATTTT
TRBJ2-1	-	TRBV7-3	TRBD2	CASSYQAGPYNEQFF	TGTGCCAGCAGCTACCAAGCGGGACCTTACAATGAGCAGTTCTTC
TRBJ2-7	-	TRBV6-1	TRBD1	CASRRAGGPSYEQYF	TGTGCCAGCAGAAGGGCAGGGGGCCCCTCCTACGAGCAGTACTTC
TRBJ1-2	-	TRBV4-1	TRBD1	CASSQLDIQGLIGGYTF	TGCGCCAGCAGCCAACTTGACATACAGGGGCTCATCGGTGGCTACACCTTC
TRBJ2-6	-	TRBV5-6	-	CASSPGVSGANVLTF	TGTGCCAGCAGCCCAGGGGTATCCGGGGCCAACGTCCTGACTTTC
TRBJ2-7	-	TRBV7-2	-	CASSFQGPLSYEQYF	TGTGCCAGCAGCTTCCAGGGGCCCCTCTCCTACGAGCAGTACTTC
TRBJ2-1	-	TRBV27	-	CASSNSGGMFF	TGTGCCAGCAGTAATAGCGGAGGCATGTTCTTC
TRBJ1-1	-	TRBV19	TRBD1	CASSFAGTGATEAFF	TGTGCCAGTAGTTTCGCCGGGACAGGGGCCACTGAAGCTTTCTTT
TRBJ2-2	-	TRBV19	-	CASIREPNTGELFF	TGTGCCAGTATCAGGGAACCGAACACCGGGGAGCTGTTTTTT
TRBJ2-7	once	TRBV19	-	CASSIQGSGEQYF	TGTGCCAGTAGTATTCAGGGATCCGGCGAGCAGTACTTC
TRBJ2-5	-	TRBV11-2	TRBD1	CASSPGTDQETQYF	TGTGCCAGCAGCCCCGGGACAGACCAAGAGACCCAGTACTTC
TRBJ1-2	once	TRBV6-1	TRBD1	CASSAGTGRSYGYTF	TGTGCCAGCAGTGCCGGGACAGGCCGGAGCTATGGCTACACCTTC
TRBJ2-1	-	TRBV29-1	TRBD2	CSVGLAGLNEQFF	TGCAGCGTTGGATTAGCGGGGCTCAATGAGCAGTTCTTC
TRBJ2-3	-	TRBV6-4	-	CASSPKQTSTDTQYF	TGTGCCAGCAGCCCAAAGCAGACTAGCACAGATACGCAGTATTTT
TRBJ1-5	once	TRBV28	-	CASSLVPGVRNQPQHF	TGTGCCAGCAGTTTAGTCCCAGGGGTGCGCAATCAGCCCCAGCATTTT
TRBJ2-4	-	TRBV7-8	-	CASTTGPLAKNIQYF	TGTGCCAGCACTACAGGGCCACTAGCCAAAAACATTCAGTACTTC
TRBJ2-7	-	TRBV29-1	-	CSVEGGPFYEQYF	TGCAGCGTTGAAGGCGGTCCATTTTACGAGCAGTACTTC
TRBJ2-5	-	TRBV6-1	-	CASSERFGAGEETQYF	TGTGCCAGCAGTGAAAGGTTTGGAGCAGGGGAAGAGACCCAGTACTTC
TRBJ2-2	-	TRBV5-6	TRBD2	CASSLALREGWTGELFF	TGTGCCAGCAGCTTGGCCCTACGGGAGGGCTGGACCGGGGAGCTGTTTTTT
TRBJ2-1	-	TRBV9	TRBD2	CASSYPLAGGLDNEQFF	TGTGCCAGCAGCTACCCTCTAGCGGGAGGGTTGGACAATGAGCAGTTCTTC
TRBJ2-5	-	TRBV28	TRBD1	CASSDSGQGRETQYF	TGTGCCAGCAGTGACTCGGGACAGGGTAGAGAGACCCAGTACTTC
TRBJ1-3	-	TRBV27	-	CASRGQGSGNTIYF	TGTGCCAGCAGAGGGCAGGGCTCTGGAAACACCATATATTTT
TRBJ2-7	-	TRBV6-5	TRBD1	CASSRIGTGGYEQYF	TGTGCCAGCAGTAGAATCGGGACAGGGGGCTACGAGCAGTACTTC